A single T cell receptor (beta chain) is shown here with its context. What it binds is not known. The CDR3 is made up of 16 amino acids. Per germline, CDR1 SGHRS and CDR2 YFSETQ. Trimming stripped 0 bases from V and 5 bases from J, with 14 bases between. Clones were read by immunoSEQ multiplex PCR, and TCRdb kept only the in-frame ones, dropping some. The profile shows fewer than 7,500 clones, roughly 93% of them singletons. This entry belongs to a study of lymphopenia after photon versus proton radiotherapy. Study conclusions and caveats: Oligoclonal CD8+ Temra expansion after nadir drove photon patients' diversity drop. Survival link was tested only in deceased patients; proton benefit remains a possibility. Under photons, naive T cells and diversity fell while effector/memory populations rose.

Sequenced here: peripheral blood, sampled from a patient treated with photon-based radiotherapy. This sequence joins TRBV5-1 and TRBJ1-4, with unresolved D. The receptor comes from a woman between 50 and 59 years old with cholangiocarcinoma. As DNA, the CDR3 is TGCGCCAGCAGCTTGGGTACCCTGGGAAGCAATGAAAAACTGTTTTTT. This codes for CASSLGTLGSNEKLFF.